This T cell receptor (beta chain) stems from a study of blood T cell repertoires in COVID-19. Study as a whole: The United States, Italy and Spain supplied acute and convalescent COVID-19 samples. The analysed material was cDNA or gDNA that came from T cells, B-cell-depleted T cells, or PBMCs.

Judged by abundance, this clone is medium-sized. In the source study's methods: For nucleated cells, counts were estimated from reference gene primer amplification. Profiled with immunoSEQ multiplex PCR; TCRdb holds only in-frame clones, not every one. V and J calls and clone size are as listed in that table; D and trimming were resolved from the DNA. The repertoire consists of roughly 3,500 clones, with under 80% occurring once and the leading ten covering 20% to 25%. From germline, CDR1 is SEHNR and CDR2 FQNEAQ (reference sequence). This CDR3 spans 14 amino acids. V shed 5 bases, J shed 2 bases, and the junction held 6 bases outside the gene matches.

This chain joins TRBV7-9 and TRBJ2-7, with 7 bases aligning to TRBD2. The sample consisted of peripheral blood. This TCR came from a man in his sixties or seventies with active COVID-19. CDR3 sequence: CASSPGGSAYEQYF. DNA of the CDR3: TGTGCCAGCAGCCCTGGCGGGAGCGCCTACGAGCAGTACTTC.